This T cell receptor beta chain appears in the sequencing data of a study of T cells in Graves' hyperthyroidism and ophthalmopathy. Patients having uncontrolled infection, another autoimmune disease, pregnancy or lactation were not included. Study results and caveats: The majority of expanded thyroid clonotypes above 0.001 also appeared in blood.

Researchers took RNA transcripts and amplified the TCR beta CDR3 regions from them. Primed by the HTBI set, a first-round RT-PCR was run on the TCR CDR3. One entry per CDR3 protein results from TCRdb running MiXCR on the multiplex PCR reads. The sample lists 600,000 to 700,000 distinct CDR3 sequences; less than 45% were seen once. Trimming took off 4 bases at V and 3 bases at J, with 18 bases between the two ends. This CDR3 has 16 amino acids. Germline values: CDR1 MGHDK, CDR2 SYGVNS. Worth noting for this clonotype: Its antigen is undetermined.

Sequencing input: peripheral blood or thyroid tissue (not recorded which). The gene calls are TRBV25-1 and TRBJ1-2; D is perhaps TRBD1 (6 bases). This receptor was identified in an adult man with Graves' disease, either hyperthyroidism or ophthalmopathy (not recorded which). CDR3: CASSASGQSADYGYTF. In DNA form, the CDR3 reads TGTGCCAGCAGTGCTTCAGGACAGTCGGCGGACTATGGCTACACCTTC.